This TCR beta chain was captured in a study of OX40 agonist ivuxolimab in advanced cancers. Across the whole study: Ivuxolimab, which is an agonistic anti-OX40 (CD134) antibody, was administered to the patients. Having had anti-PD-1, anti-PD-L1 or anti-CTLA-4 therapy before was allowed, and approximately 40% had some.

On cycle 4 day 1 and cycle 7 day 1, as well as at baseline, blood was sampled. Points on this clone: The antigen remains undetermined.

Whole-study findings and limits: Individuals who were partial responders at 0.1-3.0 mg/kg had clonal expansion that ranked among the lowest.

TCRdb keeps only in-frame clones here, not all; method: immunoSEQ multiplex PCR. Found here are 100,000 or so clones, 91% of them singletons; the top ten hold roughly 0.53%. This CDR3 region has 14 residues. Germline V gives CDR1 SGHTA, CDR2 FQGNSA. Trimming cost V 6 bases and J 1 base; bases outside gene matches: 0. V usage is TRBV7-2 and J usage is TRBJ2-3; 11 bases align to TRBD2. The sequence derives from an adult with an advanced solid tumor such as melanoma, head and neck, liver or kidney cancer. The source was CD4+ or CD8+ T cells sorted from blood, collected in a trial of the OX40 agonist ivuxolimab. The CDR3 sequence: CASRLAGGTDTQYF. The CDR3, as DNA: TGTGCCAGCAGACTAGCGGGAGGCACAGATACGCAGTATTTT.